The rows below give T cell receptor beta chains drawn from one sample of a study of shared clonotypes between healthy human individuals. Method: immunoSEQ multiplex PCR; TCRdb's copy keeps in-frame clones and lacks some. Of some 2.1 million clones in the sample, approximately 92% were seen once. The sample taken for sequencing was naive CD8+ T cells from PBMCs. The receptors come from a man aged 18 to 30 in good health. Some clones in this sample may be carry-over from other donors' samples. Both conserved end residues are part of each CDR3. The order of the fields is D gene, V gene, clone size, J gene, CDR3 protein, CDR3 DNA. The D gene is left open where the match is weak. Clone size, where shown, is once, few, many, or a class for clones that have expanded.

d_call: -
v_call: TRBV5-4
clone_size: -
j_call: TRBJ2-6
cdr3_aa: CASSPGRAGANVLTF
cdr3_nt: TGTGCCAGCAGTCCAGGTCGGGCTGGGGCCAACGTCCTGACTTTC

d_call: -
v_call: TRBV30
clone_size: -
j_call: TRBJ2-1
cdr3_aa: CAWSVRVVTYNEQFF
cdr3_nt: TGTGCCTGGAGTGTACGAGTCGTAACCTACAATGAGCAGTTCTTC

d_call: -
v_call: TRBV4-1
clone_size: -
j_call: TRBJ1-3
cdr3_aa: CASSQPAILSRVFGGNTIYF
cdr3_nt: TGCGCCAGCAGCCAACCCGCCATCCTTTCTCGCGTGTTTGGGGGAAACACCATATATTTT

d_call: -
v_call: TRBV4-1
clone_size: -
j_call: TRBJ2-7
cdr3_aa: CASSQDSGDSYEQYF
cdr3_nt: TGCGCCAGCAGCCAAGATTCAGGGGACTCCTACGAGCAGTACTTC

d_call: -
v_call: TRBV18
clone_size: -
j_call: TRBJ2-7
cdr3_aa: CASSPPSGTTPSLEQYF
cdr3_nt: TGTGCCAGCTCACCACCGTCTGGGACAACACCCTCCTTGGAGCAGTACTTC

d_call: TRBD1
v_call: TRBV28
clone_size: -
j_call: TRBJ2-7
cdr3_aa: CASSTGTGGQPYEQYF
cdr3_nt: TGTGCCAGCAGCACCGGGACAGGGGGCCAACCCTACGAGCAGTACTTC

d_call: -
v_call: TRBV27
clone_size: -
j_call: TRBJ2-1
cdr3_aa: CASRVGLSSYNEQFF
cdr3_nt: TGTGCCAGCAGGGTGGGACTGAGCTCCTACAATGAGCAGTTCTTC

d_call: -
v_call: TRBV7-2
clone_size: -
j_call: TRBJ1-5
cdr3_aa: CASSEGLEFYSNQPQHF
cdr3_nt: TGTGCCAGCAGCGAGGGGTTAGAGTTTTATAGCAATCAGCCCCAGCATTTT

d_call: TRBD1
v_call: TRBV5-1
clone_size: -
j_call: TRBJ2-5
cdr3_aa: CASSLSGRQGAFETQYF
cdr3_nt: TGCGCCAGCAGCTTGTCCGGGCGACAGGGGGCATTTGAGACCCAGTACTTC

d_call: TRBD2
v_call: TRBV10-3
clone_size: -
j_call: TRBJ2-7
cdr3_aa: CAISATSGSDEQYF
cdr3_nt: TGTGCCATCAGTGCGACTAGCGGGAGTGACGAGCAGTACTTC

d_call: -
v_call: TRBV6-1
clone_size: -
j_call: TRBJ2-1
cdr3_aa: CASFGGNEQFF
cdr3_nt: TGTGCCAGCTTCGGCGGGAATGAGCAGTTCTTC

d_call: -
v_call: TRBV13
clone_size: -
j_call: TRBJ2-1
cdr3_aa: CASSSTRGYNEQFF
cdr3_nt: TGTGCCAGCAGCTCGACACGAGGGTACAATGAGCAGTTCTTC

d_call: TRBD2
v_call: TRBV9
clone_size: -
j_call: TRBJ2-5
cdr3_aa: CASSASGKETQYF
cdr3_nt: TGTGCCAGCAGCGCTAGCGGAAAAGAGACCCAGTACTTC

d_call: -
v_call: TRBV5-6
clone_size: -
j_call: TRBJ2-7
cdr3_aa: CASSLGLGGYEQYF
cdr3_nt: TGTGCCAGCAGCTTGGGCCTGGGAGGATACGAGCAGTACTTC

d_call: -
v_call: TRBV12-5
clone_size: -
j_call: TRBJ2-1
cdr3_aa: CASGLADHRMDEQFF
cdr3_nt: TGTGCTAGTGGTTTGGCAGATCACAGGATGGATGAGCAGTTCTTC

d_call: -
v_call: TRBV28
clone_size: -
j_call: TRBJ1-1
cdr3_aa: CASSLLPRSTEAFF
cdr3_nt: TGTGCCAGCAGTTTACTTCCGCGCTCAACTGAAGCTTTCTTT

d_call: -
v_call: TRBV6-5
clone_size: -
j_call: TRBJ2-3
cdr3_aa: CASSYSRIDTQYF
cdr3_nt: TGTGCCAGCAGTTACTCGAGAATAGATACGCAGTATTTT

d_call: -
v_call: TRBV27
clone_size: -
j_call: TRBJ2-1
cdr3_aa: CASSLSWGNEQFF
cdr3_nt: TGTGCCAGCAGTTTATCTTGGGGAAATGAGCAGTTCTTC

d_call: -
v_call: TRBV27
clone_size: -
j_call: TRBJ2-7
cdr3_aa: CASSNVMGDYEQYF
cdr3_nt: TGTGCCAGCAGTAATGTGATGGGAGACTACGAGCAGTACTTC

d_call: -
v_call: TRBV5-1
clone_size: -
j_call: TRBJ2-1
cdr3_aa: CASSLVLRNEQFF
cdr3_nt: TGCGCCAGCAGCTTGGTACTCCGCAATGAGCAGTTCTTC

d_call: -
v_call: TRBV9
clone_size: -
j_call: TRBJ2-2
cdr3_aa: CASSPEGTGELFF
cdr3_nt: TGTGCCAGCAGCCCAGAGGGGACCGGGGAGCTGTTTTTT

d_call: -
v_call: TRBV9
clone_size: -
j_call: TRBJ2-1
cdr3_aa: CASSGGWSRHNEQFF
cdr3_nt: TGTGCCAGCAGCGGAGGGTGGTCGCGACACAATGAGCAGTTCTTC

d_call: TRBD1
v_call: TRBV27
clone_size: -
j_call: TRBJ1-2
cdr3_aa: CASSLWGQGIIAGYTF
cdr3_nt: TGTGCCAGCAGTTTATGGGGACAGGGAATAATCGCTGGCTACACCTTC

d_call: -
v_call: TRBV15
clone_size: -
j_call: TRBJ1-3
cdr3_aa: CATSRGGQSGNTIYF
cdr3_nt: TGTGCCACCAGCAGAGGGGGGCAGTCTGGAAACACCATATATTTT

d_call: -
v_call: TRBV28
clone_size: -
j_call: TRBJ2-3
cdr3_aa: CASSPPVTGMRPTDTQYF
cdr3_nt: TGTGCCAGCAGCCCCCCAGTTACAGGAATGAGACCCACAGATACGCAGTATTTT

d_call: -
v_call: TRBV6-5
clone_size: -
j_call: TRBJ1-2
cdr3_aa: CASSYGGGKYGYTF
cdr3_nt: TGTGCCAGCAGTTACGGAGGGGGTAAATATGGCTACACCTTC

d_call: TRBD1
v_call: TRBV7-2
clone_size: -
j_call: TRBJ2-2
cdr3_aa: CASSWDSLTGELFF
cdr3_nt: TGTGCCAGCAGCTGGGACAGCTTGACCGGGGAGCTGTTTTTT

d_call: TRBD1
v_call: TRBV11-2
clone_size: -
j_call: TRBJ2-5
cdr3_aa: CASSSRTGTQTQYF
cdr3_nt: TGTGCCAGCAGCTCGAGGACAGGGACACAGACCCAGTACTTC

d_call: -
v_call: TRBV18
clone_size: -
j_call: TRBJ2-4
cdr3_aa: CASSPGNRLAKNIQYF
cdr3_nt: TGTGCCAGCTCACCGGGGAATCGACTAGCCAAAAACATTCAGTACTTC

d_call: TRBD1
v_call: TRBV2
clone_size: -
j_call: TRBJ2-7
cdr3_aa: CASSDPRQGPGEQYF
cdr3_nt: TGTGCCAGCAGTGATCCCCGACAGGGTCCGGGGGAGCAGTACTTC

d_call: TRBD2
v_call: TRBV11-2
clone_size: -
j_call: TRBJ2-5
cdr3_aa: CASSQKPGLAGTQETQYF
cdr3_nt: TGTGCCAGCAGCCAAAAACCGGGACTAGCGGGAACCCAAGAGACCCAGTACTTC

d_call: TRBD2
v_call: TRBV9
clone_size: once
j_call: TRBJ2-7
cdr3_aa: CASSVFGTSYEQYF
cdr3_nt: TGTGCCAGCAGCGTATTCGGGACTAGCTACGAGCAGTACTTC

d_call: -
v_call: TRBV15
clone_size: -
j_call: TRBJ1-1
cdr3_aa: CATSKGPRGVNTEAFF
cdr3_nt: TGTGCCACCAGCAAGGGGCCGAGGGGGGTGAACACTGAAGCTTTCTTT

d_call: -
v_call: TRBV27
clone_size: -
j_call: TRBJ2-1
cdr3_aa: CASRVSSEGYNEQFF
cdr3_nt: TGTGCCAGCAGAGTCTCCTCGGAGGGGTACAATGAGCAGTTCTTC

d_call: -
v_call: TRBV5-6
clone_size: -
j_call: TRBJ2-5
cdr3_aa: CASSPRGEETQYF
cdr3_nt: TGTGCCAGCAGCCCGCGGGGCGAGGAGACCCAGTACTTC